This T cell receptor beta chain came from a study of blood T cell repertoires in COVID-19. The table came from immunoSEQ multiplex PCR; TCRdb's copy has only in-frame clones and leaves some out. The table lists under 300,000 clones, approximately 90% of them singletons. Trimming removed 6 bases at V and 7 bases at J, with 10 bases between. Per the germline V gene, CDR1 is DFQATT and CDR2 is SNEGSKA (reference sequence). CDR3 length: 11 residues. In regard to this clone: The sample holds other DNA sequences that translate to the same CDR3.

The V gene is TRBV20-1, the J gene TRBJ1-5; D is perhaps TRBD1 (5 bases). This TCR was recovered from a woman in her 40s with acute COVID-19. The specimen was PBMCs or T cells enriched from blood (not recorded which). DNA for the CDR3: TGCAGTGCCGGGGGGGGGCAGCCCCAGCATTTT. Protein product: CSAGGGQPQHF.